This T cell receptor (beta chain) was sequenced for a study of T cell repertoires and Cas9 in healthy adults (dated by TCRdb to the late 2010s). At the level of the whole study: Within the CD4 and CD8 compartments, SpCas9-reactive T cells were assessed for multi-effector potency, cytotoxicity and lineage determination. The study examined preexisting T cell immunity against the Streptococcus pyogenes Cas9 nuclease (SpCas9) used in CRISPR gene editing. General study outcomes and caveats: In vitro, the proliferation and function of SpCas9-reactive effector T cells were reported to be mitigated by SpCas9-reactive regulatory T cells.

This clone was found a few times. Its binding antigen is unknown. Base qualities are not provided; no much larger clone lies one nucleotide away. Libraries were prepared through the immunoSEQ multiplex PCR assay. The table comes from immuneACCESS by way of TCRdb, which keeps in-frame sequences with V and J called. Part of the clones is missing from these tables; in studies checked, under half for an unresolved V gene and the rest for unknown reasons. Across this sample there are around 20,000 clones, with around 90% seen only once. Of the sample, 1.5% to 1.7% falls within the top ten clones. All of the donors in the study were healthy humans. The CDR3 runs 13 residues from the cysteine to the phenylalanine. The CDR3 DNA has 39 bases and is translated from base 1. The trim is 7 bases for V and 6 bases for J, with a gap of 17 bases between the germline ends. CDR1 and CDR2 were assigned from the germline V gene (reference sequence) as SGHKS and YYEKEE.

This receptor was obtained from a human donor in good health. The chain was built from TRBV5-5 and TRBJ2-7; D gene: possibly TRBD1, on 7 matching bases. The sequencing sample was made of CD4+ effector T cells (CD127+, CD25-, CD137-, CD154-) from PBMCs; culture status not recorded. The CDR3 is CASEGLQGGEQYF. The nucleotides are TGTGCCAGCGAGGGACTCCAGGGGGGCGAGCAGTACTTC.